This record covers a single TCR beta chain. This sample is drawn from a study of blood T cell repertoires in COVID-19. The overall study: Italy, Spain and the United States were the sources of the convalescent and acute COVID-19 samples. PBMCs, B-cell-depleted T cells, or T cells provided the cDNA or gDNA that made up the material.

Study processing details: The assay estimated nucleated cells by amplifying reference gene primers. Produced via immunoSEQ multiplex PCR; TCRdb's table is partial and in-frame only. V, J and clone size reflect that table, while D and trimming were determined from the DNA. The sample lists some 250,000 clones, about 80% occurring once. The specimen sequenced was peripheral blood. The TCR comes from a woman of 80 years or more with acute or convalescent COVID-19.

The CDR3 is CASSMIRPGGPQETQYF. Written as DNA, the CDR3 is TGTGCCAGCTCCATGATCCGACCAGGAGGCCCTCAAGAGACCCAGTACTTC. The rearrangement links TRBV28 to TRBJ2-5; a possible D gene is TRBD2 (5 bases). V dropped 8 bases and J dropped 2 bases, with 24 bases sitting between them. Germline loops: CDR1 MDHEN, CDR2 SYDVKM. CDR3 length: 17 amino acids.